Listed below are T cell receptor beta chains from one sample, sequenced in a study of identifying expanded T cells in peripheral blood. Here immunoSEQ multiplex PCR was the method, and the copy in TCRdb shows in-frame clones only, minus some. The sample carries around 130,000 clones, around 88% recorded once. The source material was blood. The receptors derive from a person aged 18 to 70 in good health. Both conserved end residues are part of each CDR3. D genes are given only for firm matches. Expanded clones get a size class; other rows say once, few or many, or leave the size out.

V gene: TRBV29-1
D gene: .
clone size: .
J gene: TRBJ1-2
CDR3 DNA: TGCAGCGTTGAAGAAGGGGTGAGGGCTTATGGCTACACCTTC
CDR3 protein: CSVEEGVRAYGYTF

V gene: TRBV9
D gene: TRBD1
clone size: .
J gene: TRBJ1-1
CDR3 DNA: TGTGCCAGCAGCGAACAGGGGGCTTGGACTGAAGCTTTCTTT
CDR3 protein: CASSEQGAWTEAFF

V gene: TRBV19
D gene: TRBD1
clone size: .
J gene: TRBJ2-1
CDR3 DNA: TGTGCCAGTGGACCACAGGGGGAGGTGGACAATGAGCAGTTCTTC
CDR3 protein: CASGPQGEVDNEQFF

V gene: TRBV19
D gene: TRBD2
clone size: .
J gene: TRBJ2-1
CDR3 DNA: TGTGCCAGTAGGCCGACTAGCGGGATGTATAATGAGCAGTTCTTC
CDR3 protein: CASRPTSGMYNEQFF

V gene: TRBV29-1
D gene: .
clone size: .
J gene: TRBJ1-4
CDR3 DNA: TGCAGCGGACGAAAGGGGGCAACTAATGAAAAACTGTTTTTT
CDR3 protein: CSGRKGATNEKLFF

V gene: TRBV10-3
D gene: TRBD1
clone size: .
J gene: TRBJ1-1
CDR3 DNA: TGTGCCATCAGTGAATCGGGACAGGGGTTCACTGAAGCTTTCTTT
CDR3 protein: CAISESGQGFTEAFF

V gene: TRBV11-2
D gene: TRBD2
clone size: .
J gene: TRBJ2-7
CDR3 DNA: TGTGCCAGCAGCTTAGAGCCGGGACTAAGCTACGAGCAGTACTTC
CDR3 protein: CASSLEPGLSYEQYF

V gene: TRBV12-5
D gene: TRBD1
clone size: .
J gene: TRBJ1-1
CDR3 DNA: TGTGCTAGCTCAAAGACAGGGATGGCTGAAGCTTTCTTT
CDR3 protein: CASSKTGMAEAFF

V gene: TRBV18
D gene: TRBD2
clone size: .
J gene: TRBJ2-1
CDR3 DNA: TGTGCCAGCTCACCCACTAGCGGGGATGAGCAGTTCTTC
CDR3 protein: CASSPTSGDEQFF

V gene: TRBV7-2
D gene: .
clone size: .
J gene: TRBJ2-2
CDR3 DNA: TGTGCCAGCAGCTTCCAGGGTAGGACCGGGGAGCTGTTTTTT
CDR3 protein: CASSFQGRTGELFF

V gene: TRBV7-9
D gene: .
clone size: few
J gene: TRBJ1-1
CDR3 DNA: TGTGCCAGCAGCCCGATCGGCCCCAACACTGAAGCTTTCTTT
CDR3 protein: CASSPIGPNTEAFF

V gene: TRBV11-2
D gene: .
clone size: once
J gene: TRBJ1-6
CDR3 DNA: TGTGCCAGCAACCCCGGATATTTTGGTTCACCCCTCCACTTT
CDR3 protein: CASNPGYFGSPLHF

V gene: TRBV6-5
D gene: .
clone size: .
J gene: TRBJ1-1
CDR3 DNA: TGTGCCAGCATTGGGAACACTGAAGCTTTCTTT
CDR3 protein: CASIGNTEAFF

V gene: TRBV19
D gene: TRBD1
clone size: many
J gene: TRBJ2-2
CDR3 DNA: TGTGCCAGCACACAGGGGCCTGGCGGGGAGCTGTTTTTT
CDR3 protein: CASTQGPGGELFF

V gene: TRBV5-1
D gene: TRBD2
clone size: .
J gene: TRBJ2-3
CDR3 DNA: TGCGCCAGCAGCTTGTTTCGGGGGGGCCTGGATACGCAGTATTTT
CDR3 protein: CASSLFRGGLDTQYF

V gene: TRBV7-9
D gene: TRBD1
clone size: .
J gene: TRBJ1-1
CDR3 DNA: TGTGCCAGCAGCTTTGGACAGGGGGCCGGCACTGAAGCTTTCTTT
CDR3 protein: CASSFGQGAGTEAFF

V gene: TRBV5-1
D gene: .
clone size: .
J gene: TRBJ2-1
CDR3 DNA: TGCGCCAGCAGCTTGTGGACTCAAGGGGCCTCCTACAATGAGCAGTTCTTC
CDR3 protein: CASSLWTQGASYNEQFF

V gene: TRBV18
D gene: .
clone size: .
J gene: TRBJ2-1
CDR3 DNA: TGTGCCAGCTCACCACGGGCTAGGAGCTCCTACAATGAGCAGTTCTTC
CDR3 protein: CASSPRARSSYNEQFF

V gene: TRBV6-5
D gene: .
clone size: .
J gene: TRBJ2-7
CDR3 DNA: TGTGCCAGCAGCTCCGACAGACCCGAGCAGTACTTC
CDR3 protein: CASSSDRPEQYF

V gene: TRBV4-3
D gene: TRBD1
clone size: .
J gene: TRBJ2-7
CDR3 DNA: TGCGCCAGCAGCCAAGATACGGCGGACAGGGACGAGCAGTACTTC
CDR3 protein: CASSQDTADRDEQYF

V gene: TRBV5-1
D gene: .
clone size: .
J gene: TRBJ1-4
CDR3 DNA: TGCGCCAGCAGCTTGGTGTGGGGTGGATCCGGGACAATGGAAAAACTGTTTTTT
CDR3 protein: CASSLVWGGSGTMEKLFF

V gene: TRBV11-2
D gene: TRBD2
clone size: .
J gene: TRBJ2-3
CDR3 DNA: TGTGCCAGCAGCTTGGACGGTCTAGCGGGAGGGAAAACGCAGTATTTT
CDR3 protein: CASSLDGLAGGKTQYF

V gene: TRBV25-1
D gene: .
clone size: .
J gene: TRBJ2-5
CDR3 DNA: TGTGCCAGCAGTGAATTATCAGAGACCCAGTACTTC
CDR3 protein: CASSELSETQYF

V gene: TRBV5-6
D gene: .
clone size: few
J gene: TRBJ2-7
CDR3 DNA: TGTGCCAGCACCTCGGACGTCTCCTACGAGCAGTACTTC
CDR3 protein: CASTSDVSYEQYF

V gene: TRBV28
D gene: TRBD1
clone size: .
J gene: TRBJ1-5
CDR3 DNA: TGTGCCAGCAGTTTCGACAGGGTCTGGCAGCCCCAGCATTTT
CDR3 protein: CASSFDRVWQPQHF